This T cell receptor beta chain came from a study of T-cell memory formation after mild COVID-19. Germline V gene data show CDR1 as SGHKS and CDR2 as YYEKEE (reference sequence). V gave up 1 base and J gave up 1 base, with 17 bases separating them. This CDR3 has 18 amino acids. 5'RACE, which relied on constant-segment primers, yielded TCR alpha and TCR beta cDNA libraries carrying sample barcodes and UMIs. One entry per CDR3 protein, called by TCRdb with MiXCR from the 5' RACE reads. The repertoire holds 250,000 to 350,000 distinct CDR3 sequences, with roughly 16% as singletons. The source is a man between 18 and 35 years old who had mild COVID-19 (a few samples of this study predate the infection). Cell type and time point are not known. The J gene is TRBJ2-2, the V gene TRBV5-5; maybe TRBD1 (6 bases). The specimen sequenced was PBMCs or a T cell subset sorted from them (not recorded which). CDR3 residues: CASSLLTGLFGNTGELFF. The CDR3 coding sequence is TGTGCCAGCAGCTTGTTAACAGGGCTTTTTGGGAACACCGGGGAGCTGTTTTTT.